This T cell receptor (beta chain) derives from a study of T-cell reconstitution after alpha-beta-depleted transplantation in children. Study outcomes and limitations: T-cell counts and diversity at one year following transplant were attributed mainly to newly produced T cells. At around two months after transplant, the alpha-beta T cells were reportedly derived from several hundred expanded clones that came from non-depleted graft cells. Several patients had high TCRbeta diversity at day 60; it came from surviving recipient T cells and thymic progenitors.

Notes on this clonotype: Its antigen is not identified.

Molecular barcoding with unique molecular identifiers was used for the TCRbeta library. TCRdb itself ran the PCR reads through MiXCR, one entry per CDR3 protein. The table lists 550,000 to 600,000 distinct CDR3 sequences, more than 20% of them singletons. The source material was PBMCs, mostly from graft donor cells, sampled 360 days after TCRalphabeta/CD19-depleted stem cell transplant. The TCR originated in a boy younger than two who had a stem cell transplant for acute myeloid leukemia, so the T cells may come from the graft donor.

The CDR3 region is CASRPSVGELFF. As DNA, the CDR3 is TGTGCCAGCCGACCGTCGGTCGGGGAGCTGTTTTTT. The genes are TRBV27 and TRBJ2-2; D is uncertain. The ends were cut back, 8 bases at V and 7 bases at J, with 11 bases in the middle. This CDR3 is 12 amino acids long. CDR1 and CDR2 from the germline V gene are MNHEY and SMNVEV (reference sequence).